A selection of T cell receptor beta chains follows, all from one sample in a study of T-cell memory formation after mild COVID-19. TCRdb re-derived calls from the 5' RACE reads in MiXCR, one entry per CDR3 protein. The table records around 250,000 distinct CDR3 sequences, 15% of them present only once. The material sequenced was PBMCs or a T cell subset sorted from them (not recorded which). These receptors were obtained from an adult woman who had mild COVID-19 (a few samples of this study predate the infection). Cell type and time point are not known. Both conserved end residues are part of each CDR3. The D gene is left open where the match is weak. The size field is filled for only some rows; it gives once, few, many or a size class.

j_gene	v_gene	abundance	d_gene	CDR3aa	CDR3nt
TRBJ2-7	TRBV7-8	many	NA	CASSSRVGFYEQYF	TGTGCCAGCAGCTCGCGGGTAGGGTTCTACGAGCAGTACTTC
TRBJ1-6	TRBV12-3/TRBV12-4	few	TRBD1	CASRPDRGGNSPLHF	TGTGCCAGCAGACCCGACAGGGGTGGGAATTCACCCCTCCACTTT
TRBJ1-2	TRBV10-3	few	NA	CAISSANYGYTF	TGTGCCATCAGCTCGGCGAACTATGGCTACACCTTC
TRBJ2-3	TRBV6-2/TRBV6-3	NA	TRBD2	CASSYDLAGGPIADTQYF	TGTGCCAGCAGTTACGACCTAGCGGGAGGGCCTATTGCAGATACGCAGTATTTT
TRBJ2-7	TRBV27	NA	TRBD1	CASSSWDSSYEQYF	TGTGCCAGCAGTTCATGGGACAGCTCCTACGAGCAGTACTTC
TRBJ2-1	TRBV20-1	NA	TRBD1	CSAKSGRGNEQFF	TGCAGTGCTAAATCTGGCAGGGGGAATGAGCAGTTCTTC
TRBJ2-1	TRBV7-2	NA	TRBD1	CASSRTGGNNNEQFF	TGTGCCAGCAGCCGGACAGGGGGCAACAACAATGAGCAGTTCTTC
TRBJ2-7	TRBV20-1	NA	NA	CSAQGSYEQYF	TGCAGTGCTCAGGGGTCCTACGAGCAGTACTTC
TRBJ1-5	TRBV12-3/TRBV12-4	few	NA	CASSWGQVDQPQHF	TGTGCCAGCAGTTGGGGGCAAGTGGATCAGCCCCAGCATTTT
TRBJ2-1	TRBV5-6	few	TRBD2	CASSLPPLAVSYNEQFF	TGTGCCAGCAGCTTGCCCCCCCTAGCGGTCTCCTACAATGAGCAGTTCTTC
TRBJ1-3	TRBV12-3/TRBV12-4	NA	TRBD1	CATRDRGRGSSGNTIYF	TGTGCCACCAGGGACAGGGGCCGGGGAAGCTCTGGAAACACCATATATTTT
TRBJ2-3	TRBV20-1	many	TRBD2	CSARTAGGSDTQYF	TGCAGTGCTAGAACGGCGGGAGGCTCAGATACGCAGTATTTT
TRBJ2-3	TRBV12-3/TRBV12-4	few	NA	CASRPTLVVTDTQYF	TGTGCCAGCAGACCCACCCTTGTCGTCACAGATACGCAGTATTTT
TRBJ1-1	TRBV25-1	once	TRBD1	CASSGGQGGTEAFF	TGTGCCAGCAGTGGGGGACAGGGGGGCACTGAAGCTTTCTTT
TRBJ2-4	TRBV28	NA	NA	CASSSGGPNIQYF	TGTGCCAGCAGTTCCGGGGGCCCCAACATTCAGTACTTC
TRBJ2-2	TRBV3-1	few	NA	CASSATRGHTGELFF	TGTGCCAGCAGCGCGACCAGAGGACACACCGGGGAGCTGTTTTTT
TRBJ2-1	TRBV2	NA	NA	CASRGGGSYNEQFF	TGTGCCAGCAGAGGCGGAGGCTCCTACAATGAGCAGTTCTTC
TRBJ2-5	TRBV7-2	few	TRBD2	CASSLGLALRETQYF	TGTGCCAGCAGCTTGGGACTAGCGCTTCGGGAGACCCAGTACTTC
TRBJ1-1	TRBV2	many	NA	CASPDIMNAEAFF	TGTGCCAGCCCAGATATTATGAACGCTGAAGCTTTCTTT
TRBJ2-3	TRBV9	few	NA	CASSGTLGDTQYF	TGTGCCAGCAGCGGCACCCTAGGAGATACGCAGTATTTT
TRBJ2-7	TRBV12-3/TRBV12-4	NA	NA	CASSDNTYEQYF	TGTGCCAGCAGTGATAACACCTACGAGCAGTACTTC
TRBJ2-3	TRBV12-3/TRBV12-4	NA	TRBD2	CASSSLAGRSDTQYF	TGTGCCAGCAGTTCCTTAGCGGGGCGGTCAGATACGCAGTATTTT
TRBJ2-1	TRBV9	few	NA	CASSVMGNNNEQFF	TGTGCCAGCAGCGTAATGGGAAACAACAATGAGCAGTTCTTC
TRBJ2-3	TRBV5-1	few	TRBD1	CASSLSSGGAYGTDTQYF	TGCGCCAGCAGCTTATCGTCAGGGGGCGCTTACGGCACAGATACGCAGTATTTT
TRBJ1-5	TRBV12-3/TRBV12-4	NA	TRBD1	CASIGQVNQPQHF	TGTGCCAGCATCGGACAGGTCAATCAGCCCCAGCATTTT
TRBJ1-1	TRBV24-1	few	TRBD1	CATSDHRGGTEAFF	TGTGCCACCAGTGATCACAGGGGTGGTACTGAAGCTTTCTTT
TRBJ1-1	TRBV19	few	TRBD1	CASSPGQGTTEAFF	TGTGCCAGTAGTCCAGGACAGGGGACGACTGAAGCTTTCTTT
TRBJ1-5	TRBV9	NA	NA	CASSVVKVGEPQHF	TGTGCCAGCAGCGTAGTTAAGGTAGGGGAGCCCCAGCATTTT
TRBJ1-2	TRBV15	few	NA	CATSRDNSPAGYGYTF	TGTGCCACCAGCAGAGATAATTCGCCCGCGGGCTATGGCTACACCTTC
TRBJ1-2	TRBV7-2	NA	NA	CASSLAGGTDGYTF	TGTGCCAGCAGCTTAGCCGGGGGTACGGATGGCTACACCTTC
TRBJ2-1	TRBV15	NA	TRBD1	CATAITGGLYNEQFF	TGTGCCACCGCAATAACAGGGGGACTCTACAATGAGCAGTTCTTC
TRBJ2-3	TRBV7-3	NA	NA	CASSLSARVDTQYF	TGTGCCAGCAGCTTATCTGCTAGGGTAGATACGCAGTATTTT
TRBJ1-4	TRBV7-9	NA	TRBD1	CASSPERTGLKIEKLFF	TGTGCCAGCAGCCCAGAACGGACAGGGCTAAAAATTGAAAAACTGTTTTTT
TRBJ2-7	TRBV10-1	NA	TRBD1	CASRPDRGSYEQYF	TGCGCCAGCAGACCCGACAGGGGCTCCTACGAGCAGTACTTC
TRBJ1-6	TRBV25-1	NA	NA	CATASGSGYNSPLHF	TGTGCCACCGCATCAGGGTCCGGCTATAATTCACCCCTCCACTTT
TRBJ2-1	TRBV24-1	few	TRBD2	CATSDLSTSGGNEQFF	TGTGCCACCAGTGATTTGTCGACTAGCGGGGGGAATGAGCAGTTCTTC
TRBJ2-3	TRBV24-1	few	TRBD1	CATKEDRADTQYF	TGTGCCACCAAAGAAGACAGGGCAGATACGCAGTATTTT
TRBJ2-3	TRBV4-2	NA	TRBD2	CASSRGTSGLTDTQYF	TGTGCCAGCAGCCGAGGGACTAGCGGACTCACAGATACGCAGTATTTT
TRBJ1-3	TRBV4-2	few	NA	CASNSGGSGSGNTIYF	TGTGCCAGCAACTCGGGAGGCAGTGGCTCTGGAAACACCATATATTTT
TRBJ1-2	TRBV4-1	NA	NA	CASSQEGRSVNYGYTF	TGCGCCAGCAGCCAAGAGGGGAGGTCGGTGAACTATGGCTACACCTTC
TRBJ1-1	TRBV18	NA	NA	CASSTRPENTEAFF	TGTGCCAGCTCAACTCGGCCAGAGAACACTGAAGCTTTCTTT
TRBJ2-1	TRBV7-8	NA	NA	CASSSSGAGEQFF	TGTGCCAGCAGCTCATCGGGGGCAGGTGAGCAGTTCTTC
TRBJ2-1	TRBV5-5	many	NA	CASTLERWGGEQFF	TGTGCCAGCACCCTCGAACGCTGGGGCGGGGAGCAGTTCTTC
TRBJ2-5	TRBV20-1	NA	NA	CSAISGLVQETQYF	TGCAGTGCCATCAGTGGTTTGGTCCAAGAGACCCAGTACTTC
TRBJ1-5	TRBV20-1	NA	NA	CSAESNQPQHF	TGCAGTGCCGAGTCAAATCAGCCCCAGCATTTT
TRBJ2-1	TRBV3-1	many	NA	CASSQSILHNEQFF	TGTGCCAGCAGCCAATCCATACTTCACAATGAGCAGTTCTTC
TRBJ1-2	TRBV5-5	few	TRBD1	CASSLYRGDDGYTF	TGTGCCAGCAGCTTGTACAGGGGAGATGATGGCTACACCTTC
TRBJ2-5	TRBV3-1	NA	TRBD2	CASSEEAGGPQGTQYF	TGTGCCAGCAGCGAGGAAGCGGGGGGGCCACAGGGGACCCAGTACTTC
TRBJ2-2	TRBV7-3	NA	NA	CASRAGFTGELFF	TGTGCCAGCAGGGCAGGGTTCACCGGGGAGCTGTTTTTT
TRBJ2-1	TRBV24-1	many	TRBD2	CATSDSTSGYNEQFF	TGTGCCACCAGTGATTCTACTAGCGGGTACAATGAGCAGTTCTTC
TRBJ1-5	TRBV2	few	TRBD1	CASSVQGQGNQPQHF	TGTGCCAGCAGTGTCCAAGGACAGGGTAATCAGCCCCAGCATTTT
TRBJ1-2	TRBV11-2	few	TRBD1	CASSSSGGDGYTF	TGTGCCAGCAGTTCCTCAGGGGGCGATGGCTACACCTTC